This is a list of T cell receptor beta chains from one sample in a study of blood T cells in healthy people across ages. TCRdb analysed the 5' RACE reads with MiXCR anew, one entry per CDR3 protein. The sample has some 1.7 million distinct CDR3 sequences, roughly 28% seen once. Sequenced: blood. All receptors derive from a woman aged 25 to 39 in good health. Both conserved end residues are trimmed from each CDR3. Each record gives: J gene, V gene, CDR3 protein.

>TRBJ2-7|TRBV20-1
SARRGGSAADEQY
>NA|TRBV15
ATSPWTGNEQY
>TRBJ1-5|TRBV7-8
ASSLEGKVNQPRH
>TRBJ2-3|TRBV6-4
ANSDSGGATDTQY
>TRBJ2-3|TRBV5-1
ASSPISDTATQY
>TRBJ2-6|TRBV7-2
ASSHSSGGYSGANVLT
>TRBJ2-1|TRBV7-9
ASREGSTYNEQF
>TRBJ2-7|TRBV14
ASSREPAASYEQY
>TRBJ2-5|TRBV5-1
TSSPGTVQETQY
>TRBJ1-4|TRBV29-1
SVEGGAGEKLF
>TRBJ1-1|TRBV6-6
ACSPSGGEAF
>TRBJ2-1|TRBV29-1
SVGVDPSYNEQF
>TRBJ1-5|TRBV7-3
ASSLIPGNQPQH
>TRBJ2-5|TRBV7-9
TSSLHESRQETQY
>TRBJ2-1|TRBV7-9
ASSALYRDRVVDNEQF
>TRBJ1-1|TRBV12-3/TRBV12-4
ASSSGAMNTEAF
>TRBJ2-4|TRBV11-2
ASSPLGEFGNIQY
>TRBJ2-3|TRBV19
ASSTLAGPSY
>TRBJ1-5|TRBV12-3/TRBV12-4
ASSTTDPNQPQH
>TRBJ2-7|TRBV7-6
ASNLEVPGAGYEQY
>TRBJ1-5|TRBV6-6
ASSPYGQSGNQPQH
>TRBJ1-2|TRBV29-1
SANLQGFYGYT
>TRBJ2-7|TRBV27
ASSPLNSGRAYEQY
>TRBJ1-5|TRBV7-9
ASSLGDGSNQPQH
>TRBJ2-3|TRBV29-1
SVRLTSSTDTQY
>TRBJ1-2|TRBV12-3/TRBV12-4
ASRRGLNYGYT
>TRBJ2-7|TRBV7-9
ASSPEPGPLEQY
>TRBJ1-1|TRBV2
ASSGELSTEAF
>TRBJ1-4|TRBV6-5
ASSYSLMGRGKLF
>TRBJ1-2|TRBV3-1
ASSQDPLYGYT
>TRBJ1-4|TRBV20-1
SASSTQLPTNEKPF
>TRBJ2-5|TRBV7-2
ASSSTGQTQETQY
>TRBJ1-6|TRBV5-5
SSSSTNSPLH
>TRBJ1-4|TRBV7-2
ASSLLGRTTNEKLF
>TRBJ2-7|TRBV5-6
ASSWGDRGFNEQY
>TRBJ2-5|TRBV2
ASSPRLDSETQY
>TRBJ1-2|TRBV5-1
ASSLLDSLYGYT
>NA|TRBV20-1
SASRSFDEQY
>TRBJ2-7|TRBV5-1
ASSLTGDYEQY
>TRBJ2-1|TRBV15
ATSRGQDPSNEQF
>TRBJ1-2|TRBV5-1
ASSLEGADDGYGYT
>TRBJ1-2|TRBV7-9
ASSPTNRNRVKGYT
>TRBJ1-2|TRBV7-2
ASSPGTAYYGYT
>TRBJ2-5|TRBV10-2
ASRVAGAPGAQY
>TRBJ2-3|TRBV20-1
SARDLDRGLEDTQY
>TRBJ2-3|TRBV24-1
ATSDPQGWGDTQY
>TRBJ1-5|TRBV5-5
ASSLAAGGGNQPQH
>TRBJ1-2|TRBV29-1
SVAPGVWLLYGYT